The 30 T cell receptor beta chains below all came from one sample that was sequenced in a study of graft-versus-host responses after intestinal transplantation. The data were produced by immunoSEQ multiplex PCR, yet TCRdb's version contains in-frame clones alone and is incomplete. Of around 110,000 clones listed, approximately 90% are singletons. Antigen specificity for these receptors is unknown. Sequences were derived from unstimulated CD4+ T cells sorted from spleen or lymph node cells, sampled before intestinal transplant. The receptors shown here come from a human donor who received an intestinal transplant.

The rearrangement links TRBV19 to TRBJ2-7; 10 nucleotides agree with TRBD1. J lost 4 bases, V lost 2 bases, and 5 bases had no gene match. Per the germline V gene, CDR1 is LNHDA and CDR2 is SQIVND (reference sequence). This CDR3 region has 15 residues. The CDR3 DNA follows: TGTGCCAGTAGTATAAGAAGGGACAGGGGTTACGAGCAGTACTTC. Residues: CASSIRRDRGYEQYF.

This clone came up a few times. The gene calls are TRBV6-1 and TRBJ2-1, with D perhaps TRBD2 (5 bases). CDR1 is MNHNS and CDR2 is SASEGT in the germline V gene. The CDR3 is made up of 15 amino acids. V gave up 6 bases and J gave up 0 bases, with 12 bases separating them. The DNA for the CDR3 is TGTGCCAGCAGGATAAGCGGTAGCTCCTACAATGAGCAGTTCTTC. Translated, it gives CASRISGSSYNEQFF.

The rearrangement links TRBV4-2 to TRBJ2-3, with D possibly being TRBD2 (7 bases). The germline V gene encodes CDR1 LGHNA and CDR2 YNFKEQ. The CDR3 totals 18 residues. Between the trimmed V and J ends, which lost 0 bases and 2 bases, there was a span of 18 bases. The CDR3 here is CASSQDSMGGPNTDTQYF. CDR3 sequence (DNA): TGTGCCAGCAGCCAAGATTCCATGGGGGGGCCCAACACAGATACGCAGTATTTT.

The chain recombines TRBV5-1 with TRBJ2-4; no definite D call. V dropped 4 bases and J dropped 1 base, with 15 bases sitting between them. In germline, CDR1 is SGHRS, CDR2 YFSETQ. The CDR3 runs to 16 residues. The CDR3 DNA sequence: TGCGCCAGCAGCCTCGCGGCCATTGGGGCCAAAAACATTCAGTACTTC. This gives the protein CASSLAAIGAKNIQYF.

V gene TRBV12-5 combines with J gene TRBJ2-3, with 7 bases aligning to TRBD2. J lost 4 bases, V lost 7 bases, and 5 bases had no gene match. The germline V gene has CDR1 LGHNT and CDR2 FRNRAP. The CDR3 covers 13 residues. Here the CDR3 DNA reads TGTGCTAGTGATCTAGCGGCATCAGATACGCAGTATTTT. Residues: CASDLAASDTQYF.

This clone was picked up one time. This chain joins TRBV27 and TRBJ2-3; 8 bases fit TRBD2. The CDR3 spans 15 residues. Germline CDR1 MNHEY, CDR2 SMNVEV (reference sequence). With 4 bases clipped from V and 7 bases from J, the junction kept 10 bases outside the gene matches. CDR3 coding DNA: TGTGCCAGCAGTTCTCGGGGGGGCCTGTTTAATACGCAGTATTTT. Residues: CASSSRGGLFNTQYF.

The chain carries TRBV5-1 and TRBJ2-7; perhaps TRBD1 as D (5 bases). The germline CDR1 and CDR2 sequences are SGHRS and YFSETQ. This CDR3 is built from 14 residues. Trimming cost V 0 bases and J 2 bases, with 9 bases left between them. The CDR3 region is CASSLEGQAYEQYF. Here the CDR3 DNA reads TGCGCCAGCAGCTTGGAGGGGCAGGCCTACGAGCAGTACTTC.

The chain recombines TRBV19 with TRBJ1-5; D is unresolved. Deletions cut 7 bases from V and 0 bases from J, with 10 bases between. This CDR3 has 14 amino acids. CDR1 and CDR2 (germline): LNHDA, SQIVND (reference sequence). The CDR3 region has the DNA TGTGCCAGTACCCGGGATTATAGCAATCAGCCCCAGCATTTT. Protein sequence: CASTRDYSNQPQHF.

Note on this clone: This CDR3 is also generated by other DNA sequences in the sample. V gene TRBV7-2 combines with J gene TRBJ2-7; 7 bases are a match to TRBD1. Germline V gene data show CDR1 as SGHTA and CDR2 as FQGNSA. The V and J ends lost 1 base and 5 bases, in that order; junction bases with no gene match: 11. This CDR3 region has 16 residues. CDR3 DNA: TGTGCCAGCAGCTTAGTGCCGCGACAGGGAACCCACGAGCAGTACTTC. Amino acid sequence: CASSLVPRQGTHEQYF.

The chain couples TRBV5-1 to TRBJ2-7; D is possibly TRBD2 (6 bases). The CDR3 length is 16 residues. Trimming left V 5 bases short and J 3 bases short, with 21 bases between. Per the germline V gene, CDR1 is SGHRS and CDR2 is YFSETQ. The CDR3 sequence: CASRPRPASVYYEQYF. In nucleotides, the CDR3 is TGCGCCAGCAGACCCCGACCGGCTAGCGTCTACTACGAGCAGTACTTC.

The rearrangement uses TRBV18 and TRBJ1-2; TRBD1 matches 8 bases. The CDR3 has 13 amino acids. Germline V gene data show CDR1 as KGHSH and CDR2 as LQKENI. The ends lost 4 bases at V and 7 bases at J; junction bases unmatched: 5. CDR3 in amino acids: CASSLGQAPGYTF. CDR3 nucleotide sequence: TGTGCCAGCTCACTGGGACAGGCACCTGGCTACACCTTC. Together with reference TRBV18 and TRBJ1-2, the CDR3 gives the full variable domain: NAGVMQNPRHLVRRRGQEARLRCSPMKGHSHVYWYRQLPEEGLKFMVYLQKENIIDESGMPKERFSAEFPKEGPSILRIQQVVRGDSAAYFCASSLGQAPGYTFGSGTRLTVV.

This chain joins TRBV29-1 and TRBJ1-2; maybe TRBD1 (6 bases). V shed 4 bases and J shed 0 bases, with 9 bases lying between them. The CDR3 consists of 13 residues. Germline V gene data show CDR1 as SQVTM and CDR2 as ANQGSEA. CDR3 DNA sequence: TGCAGCGTTGTCAGGGGAGCTAACTATGGCTACACCTTC. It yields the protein CSVVRGANYGYTF.

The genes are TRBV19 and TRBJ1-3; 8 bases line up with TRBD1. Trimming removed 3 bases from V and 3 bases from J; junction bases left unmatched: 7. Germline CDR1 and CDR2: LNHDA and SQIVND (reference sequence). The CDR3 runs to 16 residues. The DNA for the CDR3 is TGTGCCAGTAGTATCGGTGACAGGGGCGGTGGAAACACCATATATTTT. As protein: CASSIGDRGGGNTIYF.

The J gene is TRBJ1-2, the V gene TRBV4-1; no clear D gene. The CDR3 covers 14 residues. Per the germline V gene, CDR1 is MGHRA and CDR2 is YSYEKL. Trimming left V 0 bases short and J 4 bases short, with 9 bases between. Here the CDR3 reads CASSQEVLSYGYTF. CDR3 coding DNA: TGCGCCAGCAGCCAAGAAGTGCTAAGCTATGGCTACACCTTC.

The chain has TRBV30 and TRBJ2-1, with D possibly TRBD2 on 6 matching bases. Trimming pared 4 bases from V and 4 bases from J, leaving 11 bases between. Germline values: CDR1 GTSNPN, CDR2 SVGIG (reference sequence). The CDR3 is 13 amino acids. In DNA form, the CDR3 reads TGTGCCTGGACTGCGGGACCGTACAATGAGCAGTTCTTC. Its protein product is CAWTAGPYNEQFF.

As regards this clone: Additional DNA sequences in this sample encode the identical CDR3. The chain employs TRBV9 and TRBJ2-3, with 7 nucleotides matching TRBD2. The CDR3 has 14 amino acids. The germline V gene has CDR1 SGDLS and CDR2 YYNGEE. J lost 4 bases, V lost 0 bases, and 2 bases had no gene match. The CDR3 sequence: CASSVGTRADTQYF. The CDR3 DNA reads TGTGCCAGCAGCGTAGGGACTAGGGCAGATACGCAGTATTTT.

CDR3 sequence: CASSYATGGPEAFF. The CDR3 DNA reads TGTGCCAGCAGTTACGCCACAGGGGGCCCTGAAGCTTTCTTT. The chain is built from TRBV6-6 and TRBJ1-1; TRBD1 matches 9 bases. This CDR3 spans 14 amino acids. From germline, CDR1 is MNHNY and CDR2 SVGAGI (reference sequence). Trimming cost V 2 bases and J 6 bases; bases outside gene matches: 4.

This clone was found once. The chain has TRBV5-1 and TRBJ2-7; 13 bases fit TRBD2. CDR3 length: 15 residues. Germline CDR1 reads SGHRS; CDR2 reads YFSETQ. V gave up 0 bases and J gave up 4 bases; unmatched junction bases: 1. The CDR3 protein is CASSLVLAGGYEQYF. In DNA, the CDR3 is TGCGCCAGCAGCTTGGTACTAGCGGGAGGGTACGAGCAGTACTTC.

CDR3 nucleotide sequence: TGTGCCAGCTCACCATATGGAGTAGCGGGAGTCGCAAAGGCAGATACGCAGTATTTT. Amino acids: CASSPYGVAGVAKADTQYF. The V gene is TRBV18, the J gene TRBJ2-3; 9 nucleotides align to TRBD2. The CDR3 has 19 amino acids. The ends lost 2 bases at V and 4 bases at J; junction bases unmatched: 16. The germline CDR1 and CDR2 sequences are KGHSH and LQKENI.

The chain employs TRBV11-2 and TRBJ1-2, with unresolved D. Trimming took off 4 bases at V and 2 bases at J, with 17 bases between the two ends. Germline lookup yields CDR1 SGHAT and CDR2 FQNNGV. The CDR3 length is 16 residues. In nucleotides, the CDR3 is TGTGCCAGCAGCTCAATGCCCGGCAGGAACAACTATGGCTACACCTTC. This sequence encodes CASSSMPGRNNYGYTF.

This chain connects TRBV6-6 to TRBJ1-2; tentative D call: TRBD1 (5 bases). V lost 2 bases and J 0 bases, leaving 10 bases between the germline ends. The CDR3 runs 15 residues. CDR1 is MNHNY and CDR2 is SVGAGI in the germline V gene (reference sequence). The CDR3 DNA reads TGTGCCAGCAGTTACCCCGCGACAGCTAACTATGGCTACACCTTC. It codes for CASSYPATANYGYTF.

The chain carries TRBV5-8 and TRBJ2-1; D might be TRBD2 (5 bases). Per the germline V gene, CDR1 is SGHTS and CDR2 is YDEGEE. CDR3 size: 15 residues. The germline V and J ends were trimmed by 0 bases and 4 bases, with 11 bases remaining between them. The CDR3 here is CASSLVGVAYNEQFF. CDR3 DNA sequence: TGTGCCAGCAGCTTGGTCGGGGTGGCTTACAATGAGCAGTTCTTC.

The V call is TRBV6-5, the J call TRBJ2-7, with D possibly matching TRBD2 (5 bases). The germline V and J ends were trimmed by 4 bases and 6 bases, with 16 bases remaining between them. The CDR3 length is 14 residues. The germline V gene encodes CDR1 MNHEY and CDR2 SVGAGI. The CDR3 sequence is CASSSRRVPLEQYF. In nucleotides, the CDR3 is TGTGCCAGCAGTTCCAGGCGGGTCCCTCTCGAGCAGTACTTC.

The CDR3 DNA reads TGCGCCAGCAGCTTGGGGCAGGCTCATTACAATGAGCAGTTCTTC. It encodes CASSLGQAHYNEQFF. The rearrangement joins TRBV5-1 to TRBJ2-1; D uncertain. Trimming shortened V by 0 bases and J by 4 bases, and 11 bases separated the two germline ends. Germline CDR1 is SGHRS and CDR2 is YFSETQ. This CDR3 is built from 15 residues.

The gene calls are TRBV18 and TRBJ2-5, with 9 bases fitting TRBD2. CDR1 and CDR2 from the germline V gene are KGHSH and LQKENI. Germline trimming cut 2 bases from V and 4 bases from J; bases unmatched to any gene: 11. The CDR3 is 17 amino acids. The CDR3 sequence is CASSPWAGSGSSETQYF. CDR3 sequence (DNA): TGTGCCAGCTCACCATGGGCGGGTAGCGGGAGCTCAGAGACCCAGTACTTC.

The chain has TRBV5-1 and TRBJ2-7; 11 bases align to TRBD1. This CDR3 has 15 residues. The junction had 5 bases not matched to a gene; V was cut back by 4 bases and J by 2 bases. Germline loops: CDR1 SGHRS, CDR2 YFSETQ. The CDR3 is CASSPRDRGAYEQYF. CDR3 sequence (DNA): TGCGCCAGCAGCCCCCGGGACAGGGGGGCCTACGAGCAGTACTTC.

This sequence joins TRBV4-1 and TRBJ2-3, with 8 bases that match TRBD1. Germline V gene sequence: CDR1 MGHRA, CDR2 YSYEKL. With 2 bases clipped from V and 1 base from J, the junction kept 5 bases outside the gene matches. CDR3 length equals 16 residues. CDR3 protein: CASSQRTGRGTDTQYF. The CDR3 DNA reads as TGCGCCAGCAGCCAACGGACAGGGCGGGGCACAGATACGCAGTATTTT.

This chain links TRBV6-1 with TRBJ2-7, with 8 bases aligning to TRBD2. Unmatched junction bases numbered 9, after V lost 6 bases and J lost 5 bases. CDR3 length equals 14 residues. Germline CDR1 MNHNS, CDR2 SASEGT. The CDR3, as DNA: TGTGCCAGCAGCCCTCCGGGACTAGTAAACGAGCAGTACTTC. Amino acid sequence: CASSPPGLVNEQYF.

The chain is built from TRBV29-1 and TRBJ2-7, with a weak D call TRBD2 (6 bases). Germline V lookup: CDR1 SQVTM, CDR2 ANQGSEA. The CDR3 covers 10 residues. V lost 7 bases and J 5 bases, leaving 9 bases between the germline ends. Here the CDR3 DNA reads TGCAGCGCGGGAGACAACGAGCAGTACTTC. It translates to CSAGDNEQYF.

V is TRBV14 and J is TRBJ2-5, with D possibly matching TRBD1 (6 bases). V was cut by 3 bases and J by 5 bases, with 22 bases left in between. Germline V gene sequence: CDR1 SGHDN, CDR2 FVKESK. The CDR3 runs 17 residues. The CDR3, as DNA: TGTGCCAGCAGCCAGGCCCCGACAGGATTACAAAGGGAGACCCAGTACTTC. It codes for CASSQAPTGLQRETQYF.